The next 12 T cell receptor beta chains were all read from a single sample in a study of T cells after posttransplantation cyclophosphamide listed by TCRdb under 2016. The library was built by means of the immunoSEQ multiplex PCR assay. This immuneACCESS table, as held by TCRdb, lists in-frame sequences with V and J called but not all clones. Of the missing ones, under half trace to an unresolved V gene in checked studies; the others have no known cause. This sample is represented by 5,500 to 7,500 clones; 85% to 95% of them were singletons. Together, the top ten hold approximately 4.5% of the sample. The sample's treatment or condition label, decoded: high-dose cyclophosphamide on days +3 and +4 as single-agent GVHD prophylaxis. PTCy patients received busulfan and fludarabine conditioning, a related or unrelated marrow graft, and cyclophosphamide on days +3 and +4. This sample comprised CD8+ T cells sorted from blood, obtained after allogeneic stem cell transplant with posttransplant cyclophosphamide. Source of these receptors: a male patient between 60 and 69 years old who received an allogeneic stem cell transplant from a related donor and was CMV-positive. In transplant recipients, some T cells may be of donor rather than host origin.

The rearrangement uses TRBV6-6 and TRBJ1-4, with a possible D match to TRBD1 (6 bases). The CDR3 runs 13 residues. Germline V CDR1 and CDR2: MNHNY, SVGAGI (reference sequence). V was pared by 10 bases and J by 1 base, with 10 bases between. CDR3 nucleotides: TGTGCCACCGGGGGGCTAACTAATGAAAAACTGTTTTTT. Amino acids: CATGGLTNEKLFF.

The rearrangement joins TRBV7-6 to TRBJ2-7; possibly TRBD2 for D (6 bases). CDR1 is SGHVS, CDR2 FNYEAQ, per germline. The CDR3 extends over 13 amino acids. V was trimmed by 5 bases and J by 1 base, leaving 9 bases between them. The CDR3 sequence: CASSPGGSYEQYF. The DNA of the CDR3 is TGTGCCAGCAGCCCCGGGGGTTCCTACGAGCAGTACTTC.

V and J are TRBV7-6 and TRBJ1-5, with TRBD1 matching 8 bases. This CDR3 region has 16 residues. Germline CDR1 reads SGHVS; CDR2 reads FNYEAQ. V was pared by 1 base and J by 4 bases, with 6 bases of the junction left unmatched. The CDR3, as DNA: TGTGCCAGCAGCTTAGGGGGGGACAGGAGGAATCAGCCCCAGCATTTT. Translating gives CASSLGGDRRNQPQHF.

The CDR3 region is CAWSYPGTGALYGYTF. CDR3 nucleotides: TGTGCCTGGAGTTACCCCGGGACAGGGGCTCTCTATGGCTACACCTTC. The genes are TRBV30 and TRBJ1-2; 10 nucleotides align to TRBD1. Germline CDR1 GTSNPN, CDR2 SVGIG (reference sequence). J was trimmed by 4 bases and V by 2 bases; bases with no gene match: 10. The CDR3 runs 16 residues.

The chain links TRBV4-3 to TRBJ2-1; no clear D gene. The CDR3 runs 13 residues. Germline V lookup: CDR1 LGHNA, CDR2 YSLEER. Trimming took 2 bases from V and 5 from J, leaving 7 bases between them. The CDR3 nucleotides read TGCGCCAGCAGCCAATACACCGACAATGAGCAGTTCTTC. Encoded protein: CASSQYTDNEQFF.

The V and J genes are TRBV6-5 and TRBJ2-7, with D perhaps matching TRBD1 (5 bases). Trimming cost V 2 bases and J 0 bases, with 5 bases left between them. The CDR3 is 13 amino acids. Germline CDR1 reads MNHEY; CDR2 reads SVGAGI. This CDR3 is CASSYRGSYEQYF. DNA for the CDR3: TGTGCCAGCAGTTACAGGGGCTCCTACGAGCAGTACTTC.

The rearrangement links TRBV9 to TRBJ2-5; 9 bases line up with TRBD2. V lost 0 bases, J lost 4 bases, and 4 bases stayed unmatched. The germline V gene has CDR1 SGDLS and CDR2 YYNGEE. The CDR3 is made up of 15 amino acids. CDR3 loop: CASSVGSGGSETQYF. The CDR3, as DNA: TGTGCCAGCAGCGTAGGAAGCGGGGGGTCAGAGACCCAGTACTTC.

The chain recombines TRBV19 with TRBJ2-2; 10 bases are shared with TRBD2. CDR1 is LNHDA, CDR2 SQIVND, per germline (reference sequence). CDR3 length equals 18 residues. J lost 0 bases, V lost 6 bases, and 10 bases had no gene match. CDR3 in DNA: TGTGCCAGTAGAAAACCCACTAGCGGGGTCTCGAACACCGGGGAGCTGTTTTTT. As protein: CASRKPTSGVSNTGELFF.

The J gene is TRBJ1-2, the V gene TRBV10-3; D possibly corresponds to TRBD1 (6 bases). The CDR3 totals 14 residues. V gave up 5 bases and J gave up 0 bases, with 10 bases separating them. Germline CDR1 ENHRY, CDR2 SYGVKD. This chain's CDR3 is CAISPDSSNYGYTF. The CDR3 DNA reads as TGTGCCATCAGTCCGGACAGCTCTAACTATGGCTACACCTTC.

The CDR3 DNA is TGTGCCAGCACATCCCCCGGGGAGCTGTTTTTT. Translating gives CASTSPGELFF. V gene TRBV28 combines with J gene TRBJ2-2; no clear D. V was clipped by 7 bases and J by 6 bases, with 6 bases between them. Germline V gives CDR1 MDHEN, CDR2 SYDVKM. This CDR3 spans 11 amino acids.

The gene calls are TRBV27 and TRBJ2-7, with a weak D call TRBD1 (5 bases). V was clipped by 2 bases and J by 2 bases, with 7 bases between them. This CDR3 contains 13 residues. Germline values: CDR1 MNHEY, CDR2 SMNVEV (reference sequence). The CDR3 protein is CASSLTGAYEQYF. The CDR3 bases are TGTGCCAGCAGTTTAACAGGCGCCTACGAGCAGTACTTC.

The chain recombines TRBV19 with TRBJ2-7; 7 positions agree with TRBD1. This CDR3 region has 13 residues. CDR1 is LNHDA and CDR2 is SQIVND in the germline V gene (reference sequence). The trim removed 3 bases at V and 8 bases at J, leaving 7 bases unmatched. The CDR3: CASSIFGQVQQYF. As DNA, the CDR3 is TGTGCCAGTAGTATCTTCGGACAGGTCCAGCAGTACTTC.